This T cell receptor (beta chain) is from a study of shared clonotypes between healthy human individuals. Findings and caveats of the study: The naive CD4 repertoires of several donors were compared, and approximately 5% of clonotypes were shared. Generation of non-shared clonotypes was less probable than generation of clonotypes shared by all four donors.

From germline, CDR1 is SEHNR and CDR2 FQNEAQ (reference sequence). The V end was cut by 5 bases, the J end by 1 base, with 5 bases between. The CDR3 has 12 residues. CD45RO-negative CD8 cells positively selected for CCR7 made up the naive population, which excluded terminally differentiated effector memory CD45RA+ cells. In this sample, this clone turned up a few times. The antigen is unknown. The same CDR3 can be traced to other DNA sequences in this sample. The data were produced by immunoSEQ multiplex PCR, yet TCRdb's version contains in-frame clones alone and is incomplete. The data show roughly 2 million clones, less than 95% seen once.

Sequenced: naive CD8+ T cells sorted from blood. This rearrangement joins TRBV7-9 to TRBJ1-1; unclear D gene. The clonotype originates from a man aged 18 to 29 in good health. CDR3 sequence (DNA): TGTGCCAGCAGCCCACAGAACACTGAAGCTTTCTTT. This sequence encodes CASSPQNTEAFF.